The 14 T cell receptor beta chains below come from one sample, sequenced in a study of T-cell reconstitution after alpha-beta-depleted transplantation in children. Preparation of the TCRbeta library was carried out with unique molecular identifiers. Each CDR3 protein is one row after TCRdb ran MiXCR on the PCR reads. Of more than 25,000 distinct CDR3 sequences listed, 6.3% are singletons. Sequencing was performed on PBMCs, mostly from graft donor cells, taken 180 days after TCRalphabeta/CD19-depleted stem cell transplant. The receptor source for this set is a male patient between 5 and 17 years old who had a stem cell transplant for acute myeloid leukemia, so the T cells may come from the graft donor.

There are many counts of this clonotype. This chain joins TRBV6-2 or TRBV6-3 and TRBJ2-1; TRBD2 matches at 9 bases. The germline V gene encodes CDR1 MNHEY and CDR2 SVGEGT. CDR3 length equals 14 residues. The V gene end was trimmed by 5 bases and the J gene end by 7 bases; junction bases not matched to a gene: 6. Here the CDR3 DNA reads TGTGCCAGCAGTGGGCTAGCGGGAAGGAATGAGCAGTTCTTC. It codes for CASSGLAGRNEQFF.

This clonotype has ten or more counts. V usage is TRBV28 and J usage is TRBJ2-7; 10 nucleotides align to TRBD2. V lost 5 bases and J lost 1; bases outside the gene matches: 2. The CDR3 is 14 residues long. The V gene's germline CDR1 is MDHEN and CDR2 SYDVKM. The CDR3 DNA is TGTGCCAGCAGTCCTAGCGGGAGTTCCTACGAGCAGTACTTC. Its translation: CASSPSGSSYEQYF. The whole variable domain, filled in from reference TRBV28 and TRBJ2-7, reads DVKVTQSSRYLVKRTGEKVFLECVQDMDHENMFWYRQDPGLGLRLIYFSYDVKMKEKGDIPEGYSVSREKKERFSLILESASTNQTSMYLCASSPSGSSYEQYFGPGTRLTVT.

This clonotype was detected ten times or more. This sequence joins TRBV25-1 and TRBJ2-7; D possibly corresponds to TRBD2 (5 bases). CDR1 and CDR2 from the germline V gene are MGHDK and SYGVNS. The germline V and J ends were trimmed by 2 bases and 7 bases, with 15 bases remaining between them. This CDR3 comprises 14 residues. The CDR3 here is CASSESGSKYEQYF. CDR3 nucleotide sequence: TGTGCCAGCAGTGAAAGTGGGAGCAAGTATGAGCAGTACTTC.

The sample holds many counts of this clonotype. The rearrangement links TRBV5-1 to TRBJ2-3; TRBD2 matches at 7 bases. Trimming removed 0 bases from V and 0 bases from J; junction bases left unmatched: 7. The V gene's germline CDR1 is SGHRS and CDR2 YFSETQ. The CDR3 is 17 residues long. The CDR3 bases are TGCGCCAGCAGCTTGGTGCCTAGCGGTATAAGCACAGATACGCAGTATTTT. It specifies CASSLVPSGISTDTQYF.

The chain recombines TRBV13 with TRBJ2-3; 10 nucleotides line up with TRBD2. Germline CDR1 is PRHDT and CDR2 is FYEKMQ (reference sequence). The CDR3 runs to 17 residues. The V segment lost 5 bases and the J segment 4 bases; nucleotides outside the gene matches: 12. CDR3 DNA sequence: TGTGCCAGCAGCGGGCCTGCGGGACTAGCGAGCGCAGATACGCAGTATTTT. It translates to CASSGPAGLASADTQYF.

Ten or more counts support this clonotype. The CDR3 bases are TGCACGTCAGACGTGTCGAGGTCCAGCTCCTACGAGCAGTACTTC. Its protein product is CTSDVSRSSSYEQYF. The chain links TRBV20-1 to TRBJ2-7, with no clear D. The CDR3 totals 15 residues. Germline V gene data show CDR1 as DFQATT and CDR2 as SNEGSKA (reference sequence).

This clonotype was seen repeatedly, ten times or more. This chain links TRBV7-2 with TRBJ2-5, with 9 positions matching TRBD2. The CDR3 spans 17 residues. Trimming took 2 bases from V and 5 from J; bases not matched to a gene: 12. Looked up from germline, CDR1 is SGHTA and CDR2 is FQGNSA. The chain's CDR3 is CASSLSSAGGPWETQYF. The CDR3 DNA follows: TGTGCCAGCAGCTTAAGTTCGGCGGGAGGGCCCTGGGAGACCCAGTACTTC.

This clonotype occurred many times. The rearrangement uses TRBV10-3 and TRBJ2-1, with 8 nucleotides matching TRBD2. With 11 bases clipped from V and 0 bases from J, the junction kept 6 bases outside the gene matches. Germline V gives CDR1 ENHRY, CDR2 SYGVKD. The CDR3 sequence is 14 residues long. In DNA form, the CDR3 reads TGTGCCGGCGGGGGGCCGAGCTCCTACAATGAGCAGTTCTTC. Its translation is CAGGGPSSYNEQFF.

V and J are TRBV5-6 and TRBJ2-7; D call uncertain. Germline loops: CDR1 SGHDT, CDR2 YYEEEE. The V and J ends lost 3 bases and 6 bases respectively, with 10 bases between them. The CDR3 length is 12 residues. The chain's CDR3 is CASSWSRGEQYF. CDR3 sequence (DNA): TGTGCCAGCAGCTGGAGTCGCGGCGAGCAGTACTTC.

This sequence joins TRBV9 and TRBJ2-2, with 8 bases that match TRBD1. With V trimmed by 4 bases and J by 5 bases, 4 bases remained unmatched. Germline V lookup: CDR1 SGDLS, CDR2 YYNGEE. The CDR3 is 14 residues long. CDR3 nucleotide sequence: TGTGCCAGCAGCATGGGACAGGCAACCGGGGAGCTGTTTTTT. Its protein product is CASSMGQATGELFF.

Many counts were recorded for this clonotype. J is TRBJ1-2 and V is TRBV2; a possible D gene is TRBD1 (5 bases). The CDR3 extends over 13 amino acids. Germline loops: CDR1 SNHLY, CDR2 FYNNEI. V was trimmed by 2 bases and J by 4 bases, leaving 8 bases between them. This CDR3 is CASSEQGTYGYTF. In DNA, the CDR3 is TGTGCCAGCAGTGAACAGGGAACCTATGGCTACACCTTC.

This chain connects TRBV7-9 to TRBJ2-2, with D maybe TRBD2 (5 bases). The germline CDR1 and CDR2 sequences are SEHNR and FQNEAQ (reference sequence). Trimming left V 1 base short and J 7 bases short, with 7 bases between. The CDR3 is 13 residues long. Here the CDR3 DNA reads TGTGCCAGCAGCTTAGAGGGAGTCGGGGAGCTGTTTTTT. It encodes CASSLEGVGELFF.

This clonotype has a count of ten or more. This sequence joins TRBV7-2 and TRBJ2-5, with 8 bases aligning to TRBD2. Trimming at V came to 5 bases and at J to 5 bases, leaving 10 bases not matched to a gene. This CDR3 comprises 15 residues. Germline V lookup: CDR1 SGHTA, CDR2 FQGNSA. DNA of the CDR3: TGTGCCAGCAGCCTTGACGGGAGGGGGATGGAGACCCAGTACTTC. It translates to CASSLDGRGMETQYF.

This clonotype came up many times. V gene TRBV5-1 combines with J gene TRBJ2-1; D tentatively reads TRBD1 or TRBD2 (5 bases each). CDR3 length: 11 residues. Germline V gene data show CDR1 as SGHRS and CDR2 as YFSETQ. Trimming stripped 4 bases from V and 10 bases from J, with 9 bases between. The CDR3 sequence: CASSVGREQFF. CDR3 in DNA: TGCGCCAGCAGCGTGGGACGCGAGCAGTTCTTC.